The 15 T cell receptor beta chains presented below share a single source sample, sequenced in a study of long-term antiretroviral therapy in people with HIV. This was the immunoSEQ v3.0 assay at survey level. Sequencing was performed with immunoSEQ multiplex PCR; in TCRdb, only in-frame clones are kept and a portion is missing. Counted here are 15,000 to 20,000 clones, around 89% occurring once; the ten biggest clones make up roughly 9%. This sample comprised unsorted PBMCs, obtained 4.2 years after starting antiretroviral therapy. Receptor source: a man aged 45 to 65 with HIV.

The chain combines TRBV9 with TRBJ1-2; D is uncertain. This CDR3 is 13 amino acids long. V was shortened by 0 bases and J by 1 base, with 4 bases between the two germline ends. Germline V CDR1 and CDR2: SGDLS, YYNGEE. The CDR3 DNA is TGTGCCAGCAGCGTAGATGTTAACTATGGCTACACCTTC. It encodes CASSVDVNYGYTF.

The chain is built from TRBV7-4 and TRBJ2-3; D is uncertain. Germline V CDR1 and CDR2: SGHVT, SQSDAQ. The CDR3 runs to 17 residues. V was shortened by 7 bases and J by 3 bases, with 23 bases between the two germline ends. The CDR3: CASNLAGRAQTTDTQYF. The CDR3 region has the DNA TGTGCCAGCAACTTGGCTGGTAGAGCTCAGACGACAGATACGCAGTATTTT.

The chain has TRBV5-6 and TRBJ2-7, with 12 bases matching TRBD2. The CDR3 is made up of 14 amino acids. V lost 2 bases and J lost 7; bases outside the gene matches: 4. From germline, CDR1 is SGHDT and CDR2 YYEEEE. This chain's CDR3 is CASSFLAGGGEQYF. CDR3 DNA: TGTGCCAGCAGCTTCCTAGCGGGGGGGGGAGAGCAGTACTTC. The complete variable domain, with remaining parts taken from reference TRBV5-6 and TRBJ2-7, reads DAGVTQSPTHLIKTRGQQVTLRCSPKSGHDTVSWYQQALGQGPQFIFQYYEEEERQRGNFPDRFSGHQFPNYSSELNVNALLLGDSALYLCASSFLAGGGEQYFGPGTRLTVT.

This CDR3 reads CASSGTRGNEQFF. CDR3 DNA: TGCGCCAGCAGCGGTACTCGGGGTAATGAGCAGTTCTTC. V and J are TRBV5-1 and TRBJ2-1; D might be TRBD2 (5 bases). Germline V lookup: CDR1 SGHRS, CDR2 YFSETQ. The CDR3 runs to 13 residues. V lost 4 bases and J 7 bases, leaving 12 bases between the germline ends.

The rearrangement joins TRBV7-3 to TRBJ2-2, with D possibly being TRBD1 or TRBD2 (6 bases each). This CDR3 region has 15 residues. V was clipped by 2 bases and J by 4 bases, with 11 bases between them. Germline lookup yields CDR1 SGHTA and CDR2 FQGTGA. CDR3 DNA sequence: TGTGCCAGCAGCTTATACGGGGGCAGCACCGGGGAGCTGTTTTTT. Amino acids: CASSLYGGSTGELFF.

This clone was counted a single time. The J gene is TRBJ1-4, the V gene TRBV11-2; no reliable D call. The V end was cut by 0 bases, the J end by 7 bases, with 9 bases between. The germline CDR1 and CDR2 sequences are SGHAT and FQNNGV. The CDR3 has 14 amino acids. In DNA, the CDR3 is TGTGCCAGCAGCTTAGACAGGCACTCTGAAAAACTGTTTTTT. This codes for CASSLDRHSEKLFF.

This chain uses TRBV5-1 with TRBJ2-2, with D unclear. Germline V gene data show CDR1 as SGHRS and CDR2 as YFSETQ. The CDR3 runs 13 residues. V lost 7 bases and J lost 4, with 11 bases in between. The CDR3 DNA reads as TGCGCCAGCGCAAAGGCGGTCACCGGGGAGCTGTTTTTT. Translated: CASAKAVTGELFF.

The CDR3 region is CASSLGTVYSNYGYTF. The CDR3 DNA sequence: TGCGCCAGCAGCTTGGGGACAGTTTATTCTAACTATGGCTACACCTTC. The chain carries TRBV5-1 and TRBJ1-2, with D possibly matching TRBD1 (6 bases). The CDR3 is made up of 16 amino acids. Trimming took off 0 bases at V and 0 bases at J, with 12 bases between the two ends. From germline, CDR1 is SGHRS and CDR2 YFSETQ.

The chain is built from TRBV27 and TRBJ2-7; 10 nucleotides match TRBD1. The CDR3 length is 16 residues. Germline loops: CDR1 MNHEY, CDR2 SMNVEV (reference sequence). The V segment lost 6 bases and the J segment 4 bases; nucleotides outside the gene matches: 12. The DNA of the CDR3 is TGTGCCAGCAGCCCTTTCCGGGACAGGGGAATGTACGAGCAGTACTTC. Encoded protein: CASSPFRDRGMYEQYF.

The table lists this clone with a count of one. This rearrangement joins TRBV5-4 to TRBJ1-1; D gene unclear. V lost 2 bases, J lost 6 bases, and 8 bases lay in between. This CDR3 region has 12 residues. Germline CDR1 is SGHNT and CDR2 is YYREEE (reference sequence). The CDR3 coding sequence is TGTGCCAGCAGCTTTGTGGGCTCTGAAGCTTTCTTT. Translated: CASSFVGSEAFF.

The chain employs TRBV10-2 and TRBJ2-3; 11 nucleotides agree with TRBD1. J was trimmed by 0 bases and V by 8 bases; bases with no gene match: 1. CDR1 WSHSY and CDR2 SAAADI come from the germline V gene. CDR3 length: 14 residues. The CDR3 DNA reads TGCGCCAGCGGACAGGGGGCCAGCACAGATACGCAGTATTTT. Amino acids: CASGQGASTDTQYF.

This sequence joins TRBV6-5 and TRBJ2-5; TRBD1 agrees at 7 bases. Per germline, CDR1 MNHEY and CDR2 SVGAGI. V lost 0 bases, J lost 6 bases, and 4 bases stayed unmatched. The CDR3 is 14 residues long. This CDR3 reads CASSYSRDSQTQYF. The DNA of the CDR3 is TGTGCCAGCAGTTACTCTCGGGACAGTCAGACCCAGTACTTC.

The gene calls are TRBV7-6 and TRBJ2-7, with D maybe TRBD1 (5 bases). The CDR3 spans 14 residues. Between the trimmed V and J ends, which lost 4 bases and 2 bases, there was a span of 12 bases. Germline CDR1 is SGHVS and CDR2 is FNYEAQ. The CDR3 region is CASSSTQAPYEQYF. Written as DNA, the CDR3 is TGTGCCAGCAGCTCCACACAGGCACCCTACGAGCAGTACTTC.

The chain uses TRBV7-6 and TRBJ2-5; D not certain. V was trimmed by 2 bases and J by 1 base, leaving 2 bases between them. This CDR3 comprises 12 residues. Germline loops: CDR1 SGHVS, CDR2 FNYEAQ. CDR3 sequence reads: CASSLPQETQYF. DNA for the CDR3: TGTGCCAGCAGCTTACCCCAAGAGACCCAGTACTTC.

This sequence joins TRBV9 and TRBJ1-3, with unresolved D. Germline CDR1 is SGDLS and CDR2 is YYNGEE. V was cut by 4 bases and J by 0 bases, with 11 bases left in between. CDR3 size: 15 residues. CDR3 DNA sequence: TGTGCCAGCAGCCCCGCGCGGCTCTCTGGAAACACCATATATTTT. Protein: CASSPARLSGNTIYF.